This T cell receptor beta chain was sequenced in a study of T cells in Graves' hyperthyroidism and ophthalmopathy. There are many counts of this clonotype. A NOSPECS grade of at least 4, a Clinical Activity Score of at least 3 and duration under 3 months were recorded in ophthalmopathy patients. CDR3 size: 14 residues. The ends were cut back, 0 bases at V and 10 bases at J, with 14 bases in the middle. Per germline, CDR1 SGDLS and CDR2 YYNGEE. Amplified TCR beta CDR3 regions came from RNA transcripts. The HTBI primer set was used in a first-round RT-PCR of the TCR CDR3. TCRdb reprocessed the multiplex PCR reads via MiXCR and lists one record per CDR3 protein. Of around 570,000 distinct CDR3 sequences in the sample, approximately 20% were seen once.

This chain connects TRBV9 to TRBJ2-1; the D gene is possibly TRBD2 (5 bases). This TCR came from a man aged 40-55 years with Graves' ophthalmopathy. Input material: blood. CDR3 DNA: TGTGCCAGCAGCGTAGCTTACCGGGGTGGGGAGCAGTTCTTC. Translation: CASSVAYRGGEQFF.